Sequencing of this T cell receptor beta chain was carried out in a study of blood T cell repertoires in COVID-19. Overall study: Whether acute or convalescent, the COVID-19 samples came from the United States, Italy and Spain. Sample material is recorded as cDNA or gDNA derived from T cells, B-cell-depleted T cells, or PBMCs.

Germline CDR1 reads LGHDT; CDR2 reads YNNKEL (reference sequence). This CDR3 has 14 amino acids. J was trimmed by 2 bases and V by 3 bases; bases with no gene match: 3. As processed by the authors: Scientists estimated how many nucleated cells there were by amplifying reference gene primers. Profiled with immunoSEQ multiplex PCR; TCRdb holds only in-frame clones, not every one. V, J and clone size are those of that table, while D and trimming were read from the DNA. The table records about 59,000 clones, roughly 80% of them present only once. Sequenced sample: peripheral blood. This sequence originates from an elderly man with acute or convalescent COVID-19. The genes are TRBV3-1 (or the pseudogene TRBV3-2) and TRBJ1-1; the match to TRBD1 covers 7 bases. The CDR3 nucleotides read TGTGCCAGCAGCCAGGGACAGATTAACACTGAAGCTTTCTTT. Its translation is CASSQGQINTEAFF.